This record covers a single T cell receptor beta chain. The data stem from a study of shared clonotypes between healthy human individuals. The CDR3 is made up of 17 amino acids. The germline V gene encodes CDR1 SGHAT and CDR2 FQNNGV. V lost 5 bases to trimming and J lost 0 bases, with 14 bases between them. Profiled with immunoSEQ multiplex PCR; TCRdb holds only in-frame clones, not every one. The data contain 2,500,000 or so clones, around nine tenths of them singletons. The chain links TRBV11-2 to TRBJ2-6; D uncertain. This receptor was taken from a man aged 18 to 29 in good health. Material: naive CD4+ T cells sorted from blood. Subset defined: CD45RA+ positively selected. CDR3 protein: CASSPGLGFSGANVLTF. The CDR3, as DNA: TGTGCCAGCAGCCCAGGTCTTGGATTCTCTGGGGCCAACGTCCTGACTTTC.